This T cell receptor (beta chain) was profiled in a study of cytomegalovirus exposure and HLA in healthy donors listed by TCRdb under 2017. Broadly, across the study: An earlier analysis of roughly 570 of the donors reported about 280 Gb of sequence data and around 120 million unique TCR beta sequences obtained from about 170 million T cells. An early release that covered roughly 600 HLA-typed donors contained about 300 gigabases of sequencing data and tens of millions of unique TCR sequences. Of the 398 genotyped donors, 80% to 90% were placed in the genetic ancestry cluster associated with self-reported Caucasian donors. The study aimed to test whether signatures of past pathogen exposure could be identified by cataloging public T cell receptors. The study profiled the T cell repertoires of fewer than 850 subjects by immunosequencing and related them to cytomegalovirus serostatus. Along with the approximately 600-subject first cohort, a separate validation cohort of about 110 different subjects was used. The study combined high-throughput TCR immunosequencing, statistical association of individual TCRs with disease status, and machine learning to predict cytomegalovirus infection status. A later analysis re-analyzed previously published TCR beta repertoires from several hundred donors and added high-resolution HLA genotyping to study TCR occurrence patterns. Rather than using new phenotypic data, the later analysis identified candidate immune exposures from TCR beta sequences and from how often those sequences occurred across donors. In an earlier analysis of several hundred of the donors, high-throughput TCR beta sequencing was used to judge whether each TCR beta V gene segment behaved as functional or pseudogenic. Alongside the repertoire data, information on donor age, sex, ethnicity and CMV serostatus was compiled. In a later genetic analysis, genome-wide SNP genotypes for about 55% of the 666 donors were used, and that subset was treated as a discovery cohort. All discovery cohort repertoires had been generated on a single sequencing platform. Both class I and class II loci were covered by HLA typing, at four-digit resolution. The number of donors typed differed by locus, with roughly 629-640 for A, B, C, DRB1 and DQB1, roughly 550 for DQA1, 600 to 610 for DPA1, and some 450 for DPB1. Several DR-DQ haplotypes were treated as single units for association and clustering because of strong linkage in the cohort. Among about 400 genotyped donors of the cohort, an average of roughly 230,000 unique TCR beta nucleotide sequences was sequenced per donor, of which roughly 17% were non-productive.

Frequency shows this clone is medium-sized (0.01 to 0.1%); no count was noted. What antigen it recognizes has not been identified. The cohort was made up of 500 to 800 healthy bone marrow donors. At the time of sampling, all cohort members were nominally healthy, though unrecorded immune exposures were likely present. The donor was CMV seropositive and was included in the group of 289 seropositive cohort members. A peripheral blood sample was provided by each donor, and peripheral blood mononuclear cells were used for TCR beta sequencing. Genomic DNA extraction from the blood cell samples was performed with the Qiagen DNeasy Blood Extraction Kit. The full study reports these points: In a later analysis, most CMV-associated TCR beta chains were found to appear HLA-restricted, with HLA associations seemingly driven largely by CMV exposure. Because counts were too low, 15 or so rarely observed V segments, including chromosome 9 orphons, were excluded from the earlier analysis of 587 of the donors. Because HLA typing was unavailable for some donors at each locus, only the typed subset was used in association tests. Strong co-occurrence of HLA alleles, especially DR and DQ, made assigning TCR associations to individual alleles difficult. Most TCR sequences were observed very rarely across donors, whereas some public TCRs were present in many individuals. CMV serostatus was the only immune exposure information available for the cohort. At a false discovery rate of 0.05, a later analysis linked approximately 18,000 TCR beta sequences to specific HLA alleles. Several of the top co-occurrence clusters appeared to be linked to parvovirus B19, influenza, CMV and Epstein-Barr virus, according to a later analysis. According to a later analysis, TCR association rates differed among HLA loci, with DRB1 alleles showing the most associated TCRs and HLA-C alleles showing the fewest. The study listed 164 TCR beta chains as associated with cytomegalovirus. A further reported finding was that TCR beta sequences accurately predicted the HLA-A and HLA-B alleles for most subjects in the first cohort. Roughly uniform sequencing depth across donors was assumed in presence/absence analyses, although this assumption may not hold. This cohort had only TCR beta chains sequenced, and the lack of alpha or paired-chain data limited which features could be detected. Linkage disequilibrium might explain the correlated functional status among segregating V segments, but an unknown experimental factor could not be ruled out. In a later genetic analysis, a missense DCLRE1C variant was associated with V-gene and J-gene trimming of TCR beta chains, and the association was replicated in an independent cohort. The classifier was reported to diagnose cytomegalovirus status with high specificity and sensitivity in both the original cohort and the validation cohort. A few of the identified cytomegalovirus-associated TCR beta chains were confirmed in vitro to be specific for cytomegalovirus antigens. According to the authors, the approach could potentially be generalized to other disease states and immunological phenotypes. A later genetic analysis reported fewer N-insertions in productive TCRs among donors in an Asian-associated ancestry cluster than the roughly 700-donor mean. A group of highly shared sequence variants was considered likely to be a technical artifact of the sequencing pipeline. In an earlier analysis of some 640 of the donors, most TCR beta V segments were observed in productive rearrangements about 90% or about 30% of the time, broadly matching IMGT annotations. In a later analysis, HLA-associated TCR beta chains were found to be more clonally expanded and to have lower generation probabilities than equally common non-associated chains.

Libraries came from the immunoSEQ multiplex PCR assay. The multiplex PCR relied on a mix of 60 forward primers for TCR Vbeta segments and 13 reverse primers for TCR Jbeta segments. The CDR3 region of rearranged TCR beta genes was amplified from genomic DNA by a multiplex PCR assay. On the Illumina HiSeq System, the amplified TCR beta libraries were sequenced as 87-base-pair reads. The study's own analysis went as follows. A later analysis tallied 75 million to 95 million unique TCR beta chains across the 660 or so repertoires, and some 10 million of those chains were shared by two or more donors. Raw reads were error-corrected and collapsed into unique sequences with a nearest-neighbor algorithm that merged closely related sequences to remove PCR and sequencing errors. CDR3 sequences were aligned to IMGT reference sequences to assign V, D and J gene segments. Each retained sequence needed at least a six-nucleotide match to both a V gene segment and a J gene segment. A rearrangement was called productive if the CDR3 had no stop codons and remained in frame with V and J, and every other rearrangement was called non-productive. CDR3 was defined according to IMGT convention as the region running from the second conserved V-encoded cysteine to the conserved J-encoded phenylalanine. In an earlier analysis of more than 550 of the donors, sequences lacking an unambiguous match to a single V gene segment were excluded. In an earlier analysis of a few hundred of the donors, V segments were called functional above 56.7% productive rearrangements and were called segregating when the between-donor standard deviation exceeded 5%. To diagnose cytomegalovirus status from the catalog of TCR beta chain sequences, a statistical classification framework was built. In a later analysis, TCR nucleotide sequences were compared against IMGT/GENE-DB human TR gene sequences so that V and J genes could be assigned. The TCRdist pipeline was used in a later analysis to assign CDR3 sequences and most-parsimonious VDJ recombination scenarios. In a later analysis, each TCR beta chain was defined by its CDR3 amino acid sequence together with its V-gene family, and reads without a unique V-gene family were excluded. As a way to deal with suspected cross-contamination and a sequencing artifact, a later analysis dropped under 600 nucleotide sequences that were highly shared and had low generation probability. In a later analysis, a clonal expansion index for each public chain was calculated from normalized within-repertoire ranks of inferred template counts. A later analysis computed generation probabilities with a VDJ recombination model fitted to out-of-frame rearrangements, and checked the results against IGoR. Hypergeometric tests were used in a later analysis to score TCR-TCR, TCR-HLA and TCR-CMV co-occurrence, with a repertoire-size bias correction applied to the TCR pairs. A later analysis estimated false discovery rates by permuting HLA or CMV assignments 20 times. In a later analysis, co-occurring TCRs were grouped using DBSCAN, with TCRdist sequence similarity added in when clustering inside HLA-allele-positive subsets. Co-occurrence clustering excluded repertoires with fewer than 30,000 or more than 120,000 public chains, plus five with anomalous nucleotide sharing. TCRdb mirrors the immuneACCESS table, restricted to in-frame sequences. Some clones are absent from its copies; in checked studies, under half trace to an unresolved V gene, and the reason for the others is unknown. V, J and clone size were drawn from that table, and D and trimming were deduced from the DNA. This sample's table lists roughly 53,000 clones. The top ten clonotypes cover 12% of the sample.

This TCR derives from a man in his late teens or twenties in good health and CMV-seropositive. Sequencing was carried out using PBMCs.

This receptor carries the CDR3 CASDSGQPDQPQHF. The DNA reads TGTGCCAGCGACTCGGGACAGCCTGATCAGCCCCAGCATTTT. The receptor chain draws on TRBV7-8 and TRBJ1-5; the central 7 bases match TRBD1. Sequences SGHVS (CDR1) and FQNEAQ (CDR2) are obtained from the germline V gene. The germline V and J ends show losses of 8 bases and 5 bases respectively, and no gene match explains 9 bases of the junction. The CDR3 sequence holds 14 residues, the cysteine and phenylalanine included. The sequence is cut down to CDR3 DNA, 42 bases in frame from base 1.